These T cell receptor beta chains were read from a single sample in a study of naive CD8 T cells in extremely preterm neonates. Assay: immunoSEQ multiplex PCR; the TCRdb copy retains only in-frame clones and omits some. The sample has more than 20,000 clones; around 89% are singletons. The material sequenced was naive CD8+ T cells from cord blood. The receptors were sampled from a boy who was born preterm. Both conserved end residues are trimmed from each CDR3. D genes are given only for firm matches.

d_call,v_call,j_call,cdr3_aa
TRBD1,TRBV5-1,TRBJ1-6,ASSFTGGSPLH
TRBD1,TRBV5-4,TRBJ2-7,ASSLGQGFYEQY
-,TRBV9,TRBJ1-2,ASSDSGGYT
TRBD1,TRBV9,TRBJ1-5,ASSTGGGNQPQH
-,TRBV7-9,-,ASSLLYEQY
-,TRBV9,TRBJ2-1,ASSPTGSGSYNEQF
TRBD2,TRBV9,TRBJ2-3,ASSVGTSGFTDTQY
-,TRBV6-4,TRBJ2-3,ASSAGGTDTQY
TRBD1,TRBV5-1,TRBJ1-1,ASSLTGGEAF
TRBD2,TRBV11-3,TRBJ2-1,ASSLGLAGSYNEQF
TRBD2,TRBV4-1,TRBJ2-1,ASSLTSGGDNEQF
-,TRBV11-2,TRBJ2-7,ASSLGGTPYEQY